The subject of this entry is one T cell receptor (beta chain). Its antigen is unknown. Qualities for individual bases were not recorded, and no much larger clone is one base off. The sample belongs to a study of OX40 agonist ivuxolimab in advanced cancers. Background on the whole study: Ivuxolimab was an agonistic, fully human IgG2 monoclonal antibody directed against OX40 (CD134), a costimulatory receptor. Intravenous ivuxolimab was administered to patients every 2 weeks at six dose levels: 0.01, 0.1, 0.3, 1.5, 3 and 10 mg/kg. Of the roughly 52 patients in dose escalation, approximately 20 had hepatocellular carcinoma, about 15 had melanoma, 9 had renal cell carcinoma and 9 had head and neck cancer. In the dose-escalation cohort, around 80% of patients were male, and the mean age was 60 years with a range of 23 to 79. Patients were allowed to have had prior anti-PD-1, anti-PD-L1 or anti-CTLA-4 therapy, and approximately 40% of the dose-escalation patients had been treated with checkpoint inhibitors. Partial responses occurred in three dose-escalation patients, of whom one had hepatocellular carcinoma and two had cutaneous melanoma. The point of sequencing TCRbeta in the periphery was to test whether ivuxolimab changed TCR sequence diversity and drove clonal T-cell expansion. The paper reports the monotherapy dose-escalation portion (N ≈ 50 patients) of the phase I ivuxolimab trial. Broad study findings and their caveats: In partial responders in the 0.1-3.0 mg/kg groups, normalized peripheral clonal expansion was found to be among the lowest, especially among CD8+ T cells. After ivuxolimab, more expanded clones were found on average in CD8+ T cells than in CD4+ T cells. Low levels of normalized T-cell clonal expansion were also seen in some nonresponding patients. At doses of 0.1 to 3.0 mg/kg, clonal expansion of both CD4+ and CD8+ blood T cells was observed from baseline to week 6. The antigen specificity of the peripheral T cells that underwent clonal expansion was not determined.

Patients with autoimmune disease history or receiving systemic immunosuppression were excluded from the trial. In every dose cohort, peripheral blood was drawn for TCR sequencing at baseline, cycle 4 day 1, and cycle 7 day 1. Samples came from an open-label, multicenter, first-in-human phase I dose-escalation trial of ivuxolimab. Adults with locally advanced or metastatic melanoma, renal cell, hepatocellular, or head and neck squamous cell carcinoma were enrolled in the trial. CD4+ and CD8+ T cells were sorted separately from peripheral blood before TCR sequencing. For sequencing of the TCRbeta CDR3 region, genomic DNA was extracted from the sorted cells. The immunoSEQ Assay was used to sequence the TCRbeta CDR3 regions. The immuneACCESS repertoire file appears here via TCRdb, limited to in-frame rearrangements. These files lack a portion of the clones; in checked studies, under half of the deficit traces to unresolved V genes, and the cause of the others is not known. This sample has under 80,000 clones in its table, and roughly 88% of those were observed once. Under 2.5% of the sample is taken by the ten largest.

Taken from cysteine to phenylalanine, the CDR3 has 15 residues. The kept DNA is CDR3 alone, 45 bases in frame from the first base. In the germline V gene, CDR1 corresponds to SGDLS and CDR2 to YYNGEE. From V the trimming removes 0 bases and from J it removes 3 bases, while the gene matches leave 4 bases of the junction unaccounted for. The receptor was isolated from an adult with an advanced solid tumor such as melanoma, head and neck, liver or kidney cancer. Sequencing used CD4+ or CD8+ T cells sorted from blood, obtained in a trial of the OX40 agonist ivuxolimab. Recombination joined TRBV9 with TRBJ2-5; 8 of the junction bases match TRBD2. Here the CDR3 is given as CASSVAGGMKETQYF. DNA sequence: TGTGCCAGCAGCGTAGCGGGGGGGATGAAAGAGACCCAGTACTTC.